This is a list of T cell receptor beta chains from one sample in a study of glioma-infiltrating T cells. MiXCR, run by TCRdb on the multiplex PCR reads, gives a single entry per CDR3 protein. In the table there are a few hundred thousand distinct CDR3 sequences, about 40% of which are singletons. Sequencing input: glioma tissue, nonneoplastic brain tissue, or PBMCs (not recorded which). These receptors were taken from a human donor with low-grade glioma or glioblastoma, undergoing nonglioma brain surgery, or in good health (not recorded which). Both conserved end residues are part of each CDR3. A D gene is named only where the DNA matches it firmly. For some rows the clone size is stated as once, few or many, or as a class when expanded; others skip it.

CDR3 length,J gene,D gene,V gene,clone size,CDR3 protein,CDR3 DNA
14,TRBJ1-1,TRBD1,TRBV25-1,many,CASSRQGLGTEAFF,TGTGCCAGCAGCCGACAGGGGCTGGGGACTGAAGCTTTCTTT
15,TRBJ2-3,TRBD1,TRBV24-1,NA,CATSELGTDKDTQYF,TGTGCCACCAGTGAACTCGGGACAGACAAAGATACGCAGTATTTT
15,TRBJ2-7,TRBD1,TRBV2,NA,CASSENRDRTYEQYF,TGTGCCAGCAGTGAAAACCGGGACAGGACCTACGAGCAGTACTTC
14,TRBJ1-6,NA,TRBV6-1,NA,CASTPGRANSPLHF,TGTGCCAGCACCCCGGGGCGCGCAAATTCACCCCTCCACTTT
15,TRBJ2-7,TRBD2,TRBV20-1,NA,CSARDLLAGPYEQYF,TGCAGTGCTAGAGATCTACTAGCGGGTCCCTACGAGCAGTACTTC
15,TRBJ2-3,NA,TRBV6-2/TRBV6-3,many,CASSFSGISTDTQYF,TGTGCCAGCAGTTTCTCCGGGATAAGCACAGATACGCAGTATTTT
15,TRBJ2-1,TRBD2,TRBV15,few,CATSEPGLGYNEQFF,TGTGCCACCAGCGAGCCGGGACTAGGCTACAATGAGCAGTTCTTC
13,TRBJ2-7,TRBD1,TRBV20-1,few,CSASGTGVYEQYF,TGCAGTGCCTCCGGGACAGGGGTGTACGAGCAGTACTTC
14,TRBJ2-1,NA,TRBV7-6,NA,CASSLVRKRFRRFF,TGTGCCAGCAGCTTAGTACGGAAGCGTTTTAGGCGGTTCTTC
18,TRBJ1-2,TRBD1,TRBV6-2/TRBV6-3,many,CASSRPGTGFPKAYGYTF,TGTGCCAGCAGTCGTCCCGGGACAGGCTTTCCGAAGGCCTATGGCTACACCTTC
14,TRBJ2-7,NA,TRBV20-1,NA,CSAGGRGDPYEQYF,TGCAGTGCAGGAGGGAGAGGGGACCCCTACGAGCAGTACTTC
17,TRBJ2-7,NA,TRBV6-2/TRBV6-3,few,CASSYSRWGAPLYEQYF,TGTGCCAGCAGTTACTCCAGGTGGGGAGCGCCGTTATACGAGCAGTACTTC
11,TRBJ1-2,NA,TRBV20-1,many,CSARVLDKHTF,TGCAGTGCTAGAGTCCTGGACAAGCACACCTTC
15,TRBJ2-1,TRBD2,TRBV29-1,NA,CSVIPASGTYNEQFF,TGCAGCGTTATTCCAGCTAGCGGGACCTACAATGAGCAGTTCTTC
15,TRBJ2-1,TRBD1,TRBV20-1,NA,CSARNRDRGYNEQFF,TGCAGTGCTAGAAACCGGGACAGGGGCTACAATGAGCAGTTCTTC
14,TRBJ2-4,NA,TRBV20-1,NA,CSGVNAAPKNIQYF,TGCAGTGGTGTGAACGCGGCGCCCAAAAACATTCAGTACTTC
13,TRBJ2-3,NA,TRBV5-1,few,CASSRNWDDTQYF,TGCGCCAGCAGCCGGAATTGGGATGATACGCAGTATTTT
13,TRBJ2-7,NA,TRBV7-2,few,CASSLAPIYEQYF,TGTGCCAGCAGCTTAGCGCCCATCTACGAGCAGTACTTC
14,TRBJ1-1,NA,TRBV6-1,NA,CAISEGRGNTEAFF,TGTGCCATCAGTGAGGGCAGGGGGAACACTGAAGCTTTCTTT
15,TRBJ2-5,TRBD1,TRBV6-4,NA,CASTPRDSLQETQYF,TGTGCCAGCACTCCGAGGGACAGTCTTCAAGAGACCCAGTACTTC
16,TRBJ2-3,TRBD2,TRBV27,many,CASSGLAGGPRYTQYF,TGTGCCAGCAGCGGACTAGCGGGAGGGCCGAGGTATACGCAGTATTTT
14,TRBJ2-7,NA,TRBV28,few,CASSFLGVTWEQYF,TGTGCCAGCAGTTTTCTCGGGGTGACCTGGGAGCAGTACTTC
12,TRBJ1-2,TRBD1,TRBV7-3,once,CASSPDRASYTF,TGTGCCAGCAGCCCTGACAGGGCGAGCTACACCTTC
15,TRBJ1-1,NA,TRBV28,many,CASSIGGAEYTEAFF,TGTGCCAGCAGTATTGGGGGGGCAGAGTACACTGAAGCTTTCTTT
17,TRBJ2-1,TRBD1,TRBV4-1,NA,CASSQETGGLDYNEQFF,TGCGCCAGCAGCCAGGAGACAGGGGGGCTGGACTACAATGAGCAGTTCTTC
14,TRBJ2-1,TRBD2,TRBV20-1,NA,CSATRLAGYNEQFF,TGCAGTGCTACCCGACTAGCGGGGTACAATGAGCAGTTCTTC
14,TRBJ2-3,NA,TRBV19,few,CASSPQSSTDTQYF,TGTGCCAGTAGCCCTCAATCTAGCACAGATACGCAGTATTTT
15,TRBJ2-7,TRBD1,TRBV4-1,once,CASSRDAQGASEQYF,TGCGCCAGCAGCCGAGATGCACAGGGGGCATCCGAGCAGTACTTC
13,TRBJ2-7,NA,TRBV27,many,CASSLQGFHEQYF,TGTGCCAGCAGTTTACAGGGGTTCCACGAGCAGTACTTC
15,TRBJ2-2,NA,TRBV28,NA,CASSLFKLHTGELFF,TGTGCCAGCAGTTTATTTAAGCTTCACACCGGGGAGCTGTTTTTT
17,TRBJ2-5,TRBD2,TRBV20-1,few,CSARTIDGRAIGETQYF,TGCAGTGCTAGGACGATCGACGGGAGGGCCATTGGCGAGACCCAGTACTTC
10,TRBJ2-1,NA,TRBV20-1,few,CSASISGQFF,TGCAGTGCTAGTATCAGTGGGCAGTTCTTC
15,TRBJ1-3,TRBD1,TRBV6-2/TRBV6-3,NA,CASKGTASSGNTIYF,TGTGCCAGCAAGGGGACAGCAAGCTCTGGAAACACCATATATTTT